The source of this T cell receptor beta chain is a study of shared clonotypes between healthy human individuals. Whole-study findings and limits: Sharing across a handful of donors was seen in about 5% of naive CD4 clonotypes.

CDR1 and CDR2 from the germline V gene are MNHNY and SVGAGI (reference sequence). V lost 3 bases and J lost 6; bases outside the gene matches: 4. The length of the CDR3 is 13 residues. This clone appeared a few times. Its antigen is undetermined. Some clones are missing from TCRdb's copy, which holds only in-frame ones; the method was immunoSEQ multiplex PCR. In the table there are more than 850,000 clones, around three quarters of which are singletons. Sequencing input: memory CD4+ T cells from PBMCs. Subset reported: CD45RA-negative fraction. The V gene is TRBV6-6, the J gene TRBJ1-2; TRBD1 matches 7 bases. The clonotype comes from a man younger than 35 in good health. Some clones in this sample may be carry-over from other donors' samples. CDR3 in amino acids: CASSYGTEDGYTF. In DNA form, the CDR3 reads TGTGCCAGCAGTTATGGGACAGAGGATGGCTACACCTTC.